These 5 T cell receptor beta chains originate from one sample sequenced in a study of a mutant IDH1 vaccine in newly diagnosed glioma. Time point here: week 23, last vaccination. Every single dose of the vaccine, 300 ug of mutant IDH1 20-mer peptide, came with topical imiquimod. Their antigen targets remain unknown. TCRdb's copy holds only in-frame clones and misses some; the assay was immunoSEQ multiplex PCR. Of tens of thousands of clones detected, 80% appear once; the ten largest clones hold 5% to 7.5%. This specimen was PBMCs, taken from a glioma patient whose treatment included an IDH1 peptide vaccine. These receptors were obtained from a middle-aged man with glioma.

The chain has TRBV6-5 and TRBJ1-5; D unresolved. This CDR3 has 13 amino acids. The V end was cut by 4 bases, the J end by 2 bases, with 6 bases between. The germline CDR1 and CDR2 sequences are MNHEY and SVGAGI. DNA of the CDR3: TGTGCCAGCAGTTTCCTGGGCAATCAGCCCCAGCATTTT. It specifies CASSFLGNQPQHF.

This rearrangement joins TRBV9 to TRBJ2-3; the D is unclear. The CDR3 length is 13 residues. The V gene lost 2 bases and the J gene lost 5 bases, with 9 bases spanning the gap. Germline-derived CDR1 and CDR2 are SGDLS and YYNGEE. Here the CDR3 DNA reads TGTGCCAGCAGCGTGACCAATGGAGATACGCAGTATTTT. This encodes CASSVTNGDTQYF.

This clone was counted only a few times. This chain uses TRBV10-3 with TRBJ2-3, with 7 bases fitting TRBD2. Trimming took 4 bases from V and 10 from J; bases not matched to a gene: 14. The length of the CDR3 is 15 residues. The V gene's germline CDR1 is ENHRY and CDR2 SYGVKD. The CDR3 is CAISGGASGSYAQYF. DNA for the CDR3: TGTGCCATCAGTGGAGGTGCTAGCGGTTCCTACGCGCAGTATTTT.

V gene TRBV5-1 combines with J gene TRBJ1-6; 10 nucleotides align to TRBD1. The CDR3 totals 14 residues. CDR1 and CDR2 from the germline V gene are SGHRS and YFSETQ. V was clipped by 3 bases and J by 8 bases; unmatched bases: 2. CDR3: CASSSGTGDSPLHF. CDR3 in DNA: TGCGCCAGCAGCTCCGGGACAGGGGATTCACCCCTCCACTTT.

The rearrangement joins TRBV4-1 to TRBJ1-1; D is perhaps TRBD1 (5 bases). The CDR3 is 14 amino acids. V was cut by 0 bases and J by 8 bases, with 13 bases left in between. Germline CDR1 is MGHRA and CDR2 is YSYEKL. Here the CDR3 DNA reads TGCGCCAGCAGCCAAGAAGGGGTCCGGGGGGAAGCTTTCTTT. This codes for CASSQEGVRGEAFF.